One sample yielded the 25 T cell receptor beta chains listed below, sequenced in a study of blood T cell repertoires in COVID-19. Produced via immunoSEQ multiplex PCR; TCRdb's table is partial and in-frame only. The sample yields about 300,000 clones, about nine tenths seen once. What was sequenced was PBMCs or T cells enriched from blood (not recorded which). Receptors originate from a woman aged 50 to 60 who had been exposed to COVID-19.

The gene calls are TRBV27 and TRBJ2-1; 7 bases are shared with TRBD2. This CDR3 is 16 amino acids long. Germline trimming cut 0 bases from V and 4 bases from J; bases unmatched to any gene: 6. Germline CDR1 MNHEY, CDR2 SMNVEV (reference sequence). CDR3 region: CASSLSSRGTYNEQFF. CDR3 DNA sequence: TGTGCCAGCAGTTTATCCTCGCGGGGGACTTACAATGAGCAGTTCTTC.

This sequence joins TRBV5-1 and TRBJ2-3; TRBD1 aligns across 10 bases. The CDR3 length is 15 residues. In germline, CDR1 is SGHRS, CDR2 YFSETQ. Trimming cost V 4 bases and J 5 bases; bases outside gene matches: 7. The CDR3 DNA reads TGCGCCAGCAGCGGACAGGGGGGCCTAGGAGATACGCAGTATTTT. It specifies CASSGQGGLGDTQYF.

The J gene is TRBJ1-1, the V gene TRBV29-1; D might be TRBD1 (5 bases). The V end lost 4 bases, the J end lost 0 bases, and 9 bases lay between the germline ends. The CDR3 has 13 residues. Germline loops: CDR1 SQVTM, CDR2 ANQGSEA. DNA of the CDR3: TGCAGCGTTGTAGGGGCAGTGAACACTGAAGCTTTCTTT. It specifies CSVVGAVNTEAFF.

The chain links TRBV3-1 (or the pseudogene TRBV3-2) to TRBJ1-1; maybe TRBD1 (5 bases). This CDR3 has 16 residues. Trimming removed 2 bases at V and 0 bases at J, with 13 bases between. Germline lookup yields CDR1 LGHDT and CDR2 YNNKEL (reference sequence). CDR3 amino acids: CASSQSPGHLNTEAFF. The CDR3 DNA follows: TGTGCCAGCAGCCAAAGCCCCGGACACTTGAACACTGAAGCTTTCTTT.

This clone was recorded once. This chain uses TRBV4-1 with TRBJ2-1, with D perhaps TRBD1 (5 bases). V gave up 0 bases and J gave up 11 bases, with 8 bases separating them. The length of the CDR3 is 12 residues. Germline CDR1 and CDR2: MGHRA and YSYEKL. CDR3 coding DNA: TGCGCCAGCAGCCAAGACAGGGTAAAGCAGTTCTTC. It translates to CASSQDRVKQFF.

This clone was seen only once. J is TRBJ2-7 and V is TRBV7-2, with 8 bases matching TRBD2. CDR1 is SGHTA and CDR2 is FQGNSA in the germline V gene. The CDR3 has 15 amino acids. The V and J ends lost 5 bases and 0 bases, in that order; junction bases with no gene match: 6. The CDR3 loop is CASSPSGGPSYEQYF. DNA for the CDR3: TGTGCCAGCAGCCCCAGCGGGGGACCCTCCTACGAGCAGTACTTC.

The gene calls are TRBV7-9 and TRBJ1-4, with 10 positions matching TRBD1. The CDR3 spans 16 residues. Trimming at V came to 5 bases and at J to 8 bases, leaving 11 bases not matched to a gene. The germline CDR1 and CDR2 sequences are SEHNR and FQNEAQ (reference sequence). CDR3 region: CASSAPTGGGQEKLFF. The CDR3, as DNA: TGTGCCAGCAGCGCCCCGACAGGGGGCGGTCAAGAAAAACTGTTTTTT.

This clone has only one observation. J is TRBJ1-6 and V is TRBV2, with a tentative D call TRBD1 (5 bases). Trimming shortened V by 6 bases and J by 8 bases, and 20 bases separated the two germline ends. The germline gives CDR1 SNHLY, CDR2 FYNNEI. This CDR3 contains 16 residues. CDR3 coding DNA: TGTGCCAGCAGCGCCGGCCAGGGTGTTATTGATTCACCCCTCCACTTT. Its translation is CASSAGQGVIDSPLHF.

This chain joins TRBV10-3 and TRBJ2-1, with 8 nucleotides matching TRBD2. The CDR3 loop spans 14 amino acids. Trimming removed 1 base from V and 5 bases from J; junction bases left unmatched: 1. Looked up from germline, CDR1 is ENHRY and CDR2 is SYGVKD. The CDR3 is CAISEFGGDNEQFF. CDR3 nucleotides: TGTGCCATCAGTGAGTTCGGGGGGGACAATGAGCAGTTCTTC.

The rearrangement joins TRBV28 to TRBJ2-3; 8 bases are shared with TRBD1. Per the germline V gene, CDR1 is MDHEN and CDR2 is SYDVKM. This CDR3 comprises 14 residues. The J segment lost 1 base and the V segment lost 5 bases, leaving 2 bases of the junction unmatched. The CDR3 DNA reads TGTGCCAGCAGTCGACAGGGGCGCACAGATACGCAGTATTTT. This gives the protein CASSRQGRTDTQYF. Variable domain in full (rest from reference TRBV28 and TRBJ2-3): DVKVTQSSRYLVKRTGEKVFLECVQDMDHENMFWYRQDPGLGLRLIYFSYDVKMKEKGDIPEGYSVSREKKERFSLILESASTNQTSMYLCASSRQGRTDTQYFGPGTRLTVL.

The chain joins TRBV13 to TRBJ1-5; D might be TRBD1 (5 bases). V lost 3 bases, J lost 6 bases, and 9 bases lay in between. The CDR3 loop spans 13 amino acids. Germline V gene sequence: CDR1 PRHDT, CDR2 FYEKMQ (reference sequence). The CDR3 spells CASSFGQGQPQHF. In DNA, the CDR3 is TGTGCCAGCAGCTTCGGGCAGGGTCAGCCCCAGCATTTT.

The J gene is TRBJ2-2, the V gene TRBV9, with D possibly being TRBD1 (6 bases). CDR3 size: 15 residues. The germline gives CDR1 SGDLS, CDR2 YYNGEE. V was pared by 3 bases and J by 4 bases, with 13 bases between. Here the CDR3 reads CASSASQGSTGELFF. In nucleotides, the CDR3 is TGTGCCAGCAGCGCATCACAGGGTAGCACCGGGGAGCTGTTTTTT. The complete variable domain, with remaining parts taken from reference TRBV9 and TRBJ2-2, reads DSGVTQTPKHLITATGQRVTLRCSPRSGDLSVYWYQQSLDQGLQFLIQYYNGEERAKGNILERFSAQQFPDLHSELNLSSLELGDSALYFCASSASQGSTGELFFGEGSRLTVL.

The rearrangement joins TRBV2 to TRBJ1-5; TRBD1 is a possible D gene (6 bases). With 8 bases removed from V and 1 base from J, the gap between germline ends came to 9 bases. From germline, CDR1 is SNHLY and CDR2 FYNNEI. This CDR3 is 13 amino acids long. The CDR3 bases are TGTGCCAGCTGCAGGGGAAGCAATCAGCCCCAGCATTTT. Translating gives CASCRGSNQPQHF.

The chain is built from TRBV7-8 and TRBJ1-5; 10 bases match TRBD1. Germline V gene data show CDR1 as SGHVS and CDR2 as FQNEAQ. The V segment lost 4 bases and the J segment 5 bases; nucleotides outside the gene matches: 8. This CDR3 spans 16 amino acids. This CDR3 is CASSSRTGGDYQPQHF. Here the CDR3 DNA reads TGTGCCAGCAGCTCGCGGACAGGGGGTGATTATCAGCCCCAGCATTTT.

As DNA, the CDR3 is TGTGCCAGCAGCCTTTACAGGGAGACCGGGGAGCTGTTTTTT. This translates into CASSLYRETGELFF. This chain joins TRBV4-2 and TRBJ2-2; the D gene is possibly TRBD1 (6 bases). In germline, CDR1 is LGHNA, CDR2 YNFKEQ. Trimming cost V 4 bases and J 5 bases, with 11 bases left between them. This CDR3 has 14 residues.

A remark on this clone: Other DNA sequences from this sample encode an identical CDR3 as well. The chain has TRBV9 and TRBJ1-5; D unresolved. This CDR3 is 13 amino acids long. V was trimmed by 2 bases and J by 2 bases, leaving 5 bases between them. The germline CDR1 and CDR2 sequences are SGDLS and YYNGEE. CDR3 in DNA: TGTGCCAGCAGCGTGGCCGGCAATCAGCCCCAGCATTTT. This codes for CASSVAGNQPQHF.

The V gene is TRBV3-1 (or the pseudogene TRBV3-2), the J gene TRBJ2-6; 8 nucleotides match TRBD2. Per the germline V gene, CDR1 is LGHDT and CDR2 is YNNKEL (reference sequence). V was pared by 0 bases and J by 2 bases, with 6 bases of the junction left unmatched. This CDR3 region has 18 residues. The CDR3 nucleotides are TGTGCCAGCAGCCAAGATATCCGGACTAGCCCTGGGGCCAACGTCCTGACTTTC. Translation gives CASSQDIRTSPGANVLTF.

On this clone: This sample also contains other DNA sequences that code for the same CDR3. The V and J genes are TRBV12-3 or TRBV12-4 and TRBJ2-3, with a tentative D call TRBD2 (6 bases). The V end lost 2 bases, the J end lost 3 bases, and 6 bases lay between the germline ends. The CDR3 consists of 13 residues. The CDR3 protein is CASSLRGTDTQYF. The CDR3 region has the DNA TGTGCCAGCAGTTTACGGGGGACAGATACGCAGTATTTT.

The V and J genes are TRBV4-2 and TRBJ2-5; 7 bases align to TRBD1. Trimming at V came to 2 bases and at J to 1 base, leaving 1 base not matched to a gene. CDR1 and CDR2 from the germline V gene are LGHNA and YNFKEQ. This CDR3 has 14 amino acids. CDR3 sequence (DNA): TGTGCCAGCAGCCAACGGGACAGCCAAGAGACCCAGTACTTC. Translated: CASSQRDSQETQYF.

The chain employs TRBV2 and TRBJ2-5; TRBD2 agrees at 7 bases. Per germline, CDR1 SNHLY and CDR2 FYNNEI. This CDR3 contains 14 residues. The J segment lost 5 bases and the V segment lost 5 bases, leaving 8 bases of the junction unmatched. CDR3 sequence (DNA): TGTGCCAGCAGTCTAGCGGCCTTGGGGGAGACCCAGTACTTC. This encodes CASSLAALGETQYF.

The CDR3 DNA sequence: TGTGCCAGCAGTTCGGCAGGCAACTATGGCTACACCTTC. Protein product: CASSSAGNYGYTF. The genes are TRBV6-5 and TRBJ1-2; D ambiguous. Between the trimmed V and J ends, which lost 4 bases and 2 bases, there was a span of 8 bases. The CDR3 has 13 amino acids. The germline CDR1 and CDR2 sequences are MNHEY and SVGAGI.

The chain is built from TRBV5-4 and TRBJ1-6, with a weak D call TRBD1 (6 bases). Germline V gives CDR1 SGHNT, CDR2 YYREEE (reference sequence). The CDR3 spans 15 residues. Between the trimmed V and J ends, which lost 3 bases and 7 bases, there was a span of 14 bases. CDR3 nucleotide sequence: TGTGCCAGCAGCTATGTGGGACAACTAAATTCACCCCTCCACTTT. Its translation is CASSYVGQLNSPLHF.

CDR3 residues: CASSSQGYQGYEQYF. The CDR3 DNA reads as TGCGCCAGCAGCTCACAGGGTTATCAGGGTTACGAGCAGTACTTC. V and J are TRBV5-1 and TRBJ2-7; weak D call: TRBD1 (6 bases). V lost 3 bases to trimming and J lost 4 bases, with 17 bases between them. The CDR3 sequence is 15 residues long. Germline CDR1 is SGHRS and CDR2 is YFSETQ.

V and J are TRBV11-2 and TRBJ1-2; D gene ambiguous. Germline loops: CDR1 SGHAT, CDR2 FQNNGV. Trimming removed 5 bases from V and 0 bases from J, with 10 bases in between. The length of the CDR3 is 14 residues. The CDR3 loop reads CASSQRATNYGYTF. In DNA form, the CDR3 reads TGTGCCAGCAGCCAGCGGGCAACTAACTATGGCTACACCTTC.

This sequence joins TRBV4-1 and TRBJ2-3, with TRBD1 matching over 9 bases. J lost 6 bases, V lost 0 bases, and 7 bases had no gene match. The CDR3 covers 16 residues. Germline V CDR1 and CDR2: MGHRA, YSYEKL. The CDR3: CASSQDRGTGTDTQYF. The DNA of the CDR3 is TGCGCCAGCAGCCAAGATCGGGGGACAGGGACGGATACGCAGTATTTT.